The 12 T cell receptor beta chains listed next were all sequenced from one sample in a study of cytomegalovirus exposure and HLA in healthy donors. Sequenced by immunoSEQ multiplex PCR; TCRdb stores in-frame clones only, minus some. Among about 350,000 clones listed, 87% were seen once. Sequencing input: PBMCs. The receptors were sampled from a woman under 40 in good health and CMV-seropositive.

This sequence joins TRBV10-3 and TRBJ1-1; possible D gene TRBD1, 6 bases. Looked up from germline, CDR1 is ENHRY and CDR2 is SYGVKD. The CDR3 contains 13 residues. V was clipped by 5 bases and J by 3 bases, with 10 bases between them. The CDR3 DNA reads TGTGCCATCAGTACCGGGGGCTACACTGAAGCTTTCTTT. It encodes CAISTGGYTEAFF.

This clone was recorded a few times. The chain uses TRBV15 and TRBJ2-7, with a possible D match to TRBD1 (5 bases). Per the germline V gene, CDR1 is LNHNV and CDR2 is YYDKDF (reference sequence). With 6 bases removed from V and 0 bases from J, the gap between germline ends came to 15 bases. CDR3 length: 15 amino acids. The CDR3 DNA reads TGTGCCACCAGACGTTCCGCTGACAGCTCCTACGAGCAGTACTTC. Its translation is CATRRSADSSYEQYF.

This chain links TRBV19 with TRBJ2-7, with 8 bases that match TRBD1. Germline CDR1 reads LNHDA; CDR2 reads SQIVND (reference sequence). V shed 6 bases, J shed 5 bases, and the junction held 9 bases outside the gene matches. The CDR3 loop spans 14 amino acids. The CDR3 DNA reads as TGTGCCAGTAGGCTAGGACAGGGTGGCGACGAGCAGTACTTC. Translation: CASRLGQGGDEQYF. Filled out from reference TRBV19 and TRBJ2-7, the complete variable domain reads DGGITQSPKYLFRKEGQNVTLSCEQNLNHDAMYWYRQDPGQGLRLIYYSQIVNDFQKGDIAEGYSVSREKKESFPLTVTSAQKNPTAFYLCASRLGQGGDEQYFGPGTRLTVT.

The chain joins TRBV9 to TRBJ1-2; 7 bases are shared with TRBD1. V lost 3 bases, J lost 4 bases, and 6 bases stayed unmatched. CDR1 SGDLS and CDR2 YYNGEE come from the germline V gene. This CDR3 has 14 amino acids. The DNA of the CDR3 is TGTGCCAGCAGCGGACGACAGGGAGTCTATGGCTACACCTTC. Its protein is CASSGRQGVYGYTF. Complete variable domain (other parts from reference TRBV9 and TRBJ1-2): DSGVTQTPKHLITATGQRVTLRCSPRSGDLSVYWYQQSLDQGLQFLIQYYNGEERAKGNILERFSAQQFPDLHSELNLSSLELGDSALYFCASSGRQGVYGYTFGSGTRLTVV.

This chain connects TRBV4-1 to TRBJ1-5; no clear D. Trimming left V 4 bases short and J 5 bases short, with 24 bases between. The CDR3 covers 18 residues. Germline V gene lookup returns CDR1 MGHRA and CDR2 YSYEKL. The CDR3 loop reads CASSLTFTLITDHQPQHF. CDR3 coding DNA: TGCGCCAGCAGCCTGACCTTCACCCTTATCACGGATCATCAGCCCCAGCATTTT.

The V call is TRBV9, the J call TRBJ1-2; 7 nucleotides agree with TRBD1. This CDR3 has 15 amino acids. Germline V gene lookup returns CDR1 SGDLS and CDR2 YYNGEE. With 4 bases clipped from V and 4 bases from J, the junction kept 10 bases outside the gene matches. CDR3 loop: CASSIDQGGRYGYTF. Written as DNA, the CDR3 is TGTGCCAGCAGCATAGACCAGGGGGGACGCTATGGCTACACCTTC.

The chain couples TRBV4-3 to TRBJ1-1; 8 bases match TRBD1. V lost 8 bases and J lost 1; bases outside the gene matches: 6. Germline V gene sequence: CDR1 LGHNA, CDR2 YSLEER. The CDR3 loop spans 14 amino acids. The CDR3 sequence: CASGRDRWNTEAFF. For the CDR3, the DNA is TGCGCCAGCGGAAGGGACAGGTGGAACACTGAAGCTTTCTTT.

The chain carries TRBV2 and TRBJ2-7, with TRBD2 matching over 11 bases. This CDR3 spans 13 amino acids. CDR1 and CDR2 (germline): SNHLY, FYNNEI. Trimming cost V 8 bases and J 2 bases; bases outside gene matches: 2. The CDR3 DNA follows: TGTGCCAGCGGGACTAGCGGTACCTACGAGCAGTACTTC. It encodes CASGTSGTYEQYF.

CDR3 sequence (DNA): TGTGCCAGCAGCTTAACAGGGGGGCTAGAAGGCTACACCTTC. Protein sequence: CASSLTGGLEGYTF. The chain joins TRBV7-3 to TRBJ1-2; weak D call: TRBD1 (6 bases). The germline CDR1 and CDR2 sequences are SGHTA and FQGTGA. This CDR3 region has 14 residues. The ends were cut back, 0 bases at V and 8 bases at J, with 13 bases in the middle.

This chain uses TRBV4-2 with TRBJ2-6, with D maybe TRBD1 (5 bases). CDR1 is LGHNA, CDR2 YNFKEQ, per germline. V lost 1 base, J lost 0 bases, and 19 bases lay in between. The CDR3 consists of 20 residues. The CDR3 protein is CASSQVMRTGFSSGANVLTF. The CDR3 DNA is TGTGCCAGCAGCCAAGTAATGAGAACAGGCTTTAGCTCTGGGGCCAACGTCCTGACTTTC.

This rearrangement joins TRBV5-1 to TRBJ2-7; 7 positions agree with TRBD1. V shed 4 bases and J 0 bases; nucleotides not matched to a gene: 10. The CDR3 runs to 16 residues. Per germline, CDR1 SGHRS and CDR2 YFSETQ. As DNA, the CDR3 is TGCGCCAGCAGCAAAAGACCGGGACAGAGCTCCTACGAGCAGTACTTC. It translates to CASSKRPGQSSYEQYF.

This chain uses TRBV13 with TRBJ2-3, with D possibly being TRBD2 (5 bases). Germline CDR1 and CDR2: PRHDT and FYEKMQ (reference sequence). This CDR3 is 14 amino acids long. Trimming took 4 bases from V and 5 from J, leaving 13 bases between them. The CDR3 region is CASSSALAGDTQYF. CDR3 bases: TGTGCCAGCAGCTCAGCGCTAGCTGGAGATACGCAGTATTTT.